This T cell receptor (beta chain) was profiled in a study of blood T cell repertoires in COVID-19. About the study: The United States, Italy and Spain provided the acute and convalescent COVID-19 samples.

Sequencing used immunoSEQ multiplex PCR; TCRdb keeps in-frame clones, though not all of them. Of roughly 130,000 clones detected, 80% to 90% appear once; the ten largest clones hold over 3.5%. V was shortened by 5 bases and J by 2 bases, with 8 bases between the two germline ends. The CDR3 totals 13 residues. Germline CDR1 reads MRHNA; CDR2 reads SNTAGT. This clone was seen a few times. This sequence was found in a woman aged 55-70 years with acute or convalescent COVID-19. This rearrangement joins TRBV6-4 to TRBJ2-3; possible D gene TRBD2, 5 bases. Source material: peripheral blood. This CDR3 reads CASSSGYTDTQYF. The CDR3, as DNA: TGTGCCAGCAGTAGCGGATACACAGATACGCAGTATTTT.